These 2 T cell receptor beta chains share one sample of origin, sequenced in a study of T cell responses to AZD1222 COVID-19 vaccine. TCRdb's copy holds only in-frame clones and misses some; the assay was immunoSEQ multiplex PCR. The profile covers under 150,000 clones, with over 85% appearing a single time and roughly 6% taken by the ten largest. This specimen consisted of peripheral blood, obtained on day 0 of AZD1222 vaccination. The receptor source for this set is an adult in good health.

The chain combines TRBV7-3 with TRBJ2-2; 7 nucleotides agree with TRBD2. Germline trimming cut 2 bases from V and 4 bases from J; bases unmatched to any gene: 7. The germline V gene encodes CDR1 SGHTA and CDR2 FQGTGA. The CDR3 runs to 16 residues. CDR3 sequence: CASSLGWGGSTGELFF. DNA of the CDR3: TGTGCCAGCAGCTTAGGGTGGGGCGGGAGCACCGGGGAGCTGTTTTTT.

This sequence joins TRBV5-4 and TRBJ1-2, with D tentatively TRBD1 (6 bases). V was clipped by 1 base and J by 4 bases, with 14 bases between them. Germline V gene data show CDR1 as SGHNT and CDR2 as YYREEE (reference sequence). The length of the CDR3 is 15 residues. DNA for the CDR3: TGTGCCAGCAGCTTGCTTGGGGGCGGGGGCTATGGCTACACCTTC. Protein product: CASSLLGGGGYGYTF.